Listed below are T cell receptor beta chains from one sample, sequenced in a study of CD8+ T cells in alopecia areata. Clones were read by immunoSEQ multiplex PCR, and TCRdb kept only the in-frame ones, dropping some. The repertoire holds over 120,000 clones, roughly 50% seen once, with under 7.5% in the top ten. The starting material was CD4+ T cells sorted from blood, obtained at week 0. These receptors were collected from a human donor with alopecia areata. CDR3s include the opening cysteine and the closing phenylalanine or tryptophan. The D gene is left open where the match is weak. Rows may omit the clone size; those that give it use once, few, many or a size class.

V	D	J	size	DNA	CDR3
TRBV7-2	TRBD1	TRBJ2-2	few	TGTGCCAGCAGCGGACAGGGGACAGTAGGGGAGCTGTTTTTT	CASSGQGTVGELFF
TRBV11-2	.	TRBJ1-1	.	TGTGCCGGCAGAACTGGACGGGACACTGAAGCTTTCTTT	CAGRTGRDTEAFF
TRBV23-1	.	TRBJ2-7	.	TGCGCCAGCAGTCATCCGTACGAGCAGTACTTC	CASSHPYEQYF
TRBV6-5	TRBD1	TRBJ1-6	.	TGTGCCAGCAGTTCGACAGGGCGTAATTCACCCCTCCACTTT	CASSSTGRNSPLHF
TRBV6-5	.	TRBJ1-2	once	TGTGCCAGCCACGCCCGGGACTATGGCTACACCTTC	CASHARDYGYTF
TRBV6-1	.	TRBJ1-2	once	TGTGCCAGCAGCAAACAGGAAAACTATGGCTACACCTTC	CASSKQENYGYTF
TRBV10-3	.	TRBJ1-1	.	TGTGCCATCAGTGAAGGAGGGCAGGGAATGAACACTGAAGCTTTCTTT	CAISEGGQGMNTEAFF
TRBV7-9	.	TRBJ2-1	.	TGTGCCAGCAGCTTAGACTCTTTTGAGTCCCCTAATGAGCAGTTCTTC	CASSLDSFESPNEQFF
TRBV13	TRBD1	TRBJ2-7	.	TGTGCCAGCAGCTTACACAGCGGGACAGGGTCCGACGAGCAGTACTTC	CASSLHSGTGSDEQYF
TRBV4-2	.	TRBJ2-7	few	TGTGCCAGCAGCCAAGAACAGGTGACCTACGAGCAGTACTTC	CASSQEQVTYEQYF
TRBV11-3	.	TRBJ2-3	.	TGTGCCAGCAGCTACACAGATACGCAGTATTTT	CASSYTDTQYF
TRBV5-1	.	TRBJ2-3	.	TGCGCCAGCAGAGGGATTCCTGGCACAGATACGCAGTATTTT	CASRGIPGTDTQYF
TRBV29-1	.	TRBJ2-1	.	TGCAGCGTTGAAGAACAGGGTGGTGCAATAGGGCAGTTCTTC	CSVEEQGGAIGQFF
TRBV28	TRBD1	TRBJ2-5	.	TGTGCCAGCAGTTCAGGGGGAGAGACCCAGTACTTC	CASSSGGETQYF
TRBV7-2	TRBD2	TRBJ2-7	.	TGTGCCAGCAGCCAACCATTTGGGGGGGGTTACGAGCAGTACTTC	CASSQPFGGGYEQYF